This T cell receptor (beta chain) was recorded in a study of blood T cell repertoires in COVID-19 (dated by TCRdb to 2019 to 2021). With respect to the entire study: Samples covering the acute and convalescent phases of COVID-19 were provided by collaborators in the United States, Italy and Spain. The prospective study material was composed of cDNA or gDNA derived from T cells, B-cell-depleted T cells, or PBMCs. The dataset comprised deeply sampled blood TCRbeta repertoires from subjects exposed to, actively infected with, or recovered from COVID-19. The repertoires were made available in a free public database intended to serve as a resource for research on the immune response to SARS-CoV-2. Samples came from the ongoing ImmuneRACE study (first 160 participants) plus 1,254 subjects from 6 global collaborators. Sample metadata almost always included a de-identified subject ID, COVID-19 status, age in years and sex. HLA class I and class II types, where available, came from metadata supplied by the sample provider rather than from assay-based typing. Findings and caveats that apply to the study as a whole: Clinical and demographic metadata were provided uncurated, with the amount varying by source and participant.

Trimming leaves V shorter by 2 bases and J shorter by 8 bases, with the junction holding 10 bases beyond the gene matches. CDR1 and CDR2, looked up from the germline V gene (reference sequence), are GTSNPN and SVGIG. Inclusive of the bounding cysteine and phenylalanine, the CDR3 is 16 residues long. Only the CDR3 region is kept as DNA, spanning 48 bases read in frame from base 1. Enrolling through a virtual design, the prospective study's participants ranged in age from roughly 18 to 89 years and lived across 20 to 30 United States geographic areas. Cohort assignment in the prospective study relied on participant-reported clinical history from a screening survey and a study questionnaire. Exposed participants had been in contact with someone with a PCR-confirmed or clinician-diagnosed COVID-19 case within 2 weeks of study entry. In the prospective study, mobile phlebotomists collected whole blood, serum and a nasopharyngeal or oropharyngeal swab from each participant. Prospective study participants could optionally give additional blood draws and questionnaires over an approximately two-month period. Before DNA extraction, prospective study blood samples were shipped either frozen or at room temperature.

Points on this clone: The antigen this receptor binds is unknown. No base quality values were provided; no much bigger clone lies one nucleotide off.

The immunoSEQ Assay, a bias-controlled multiplex PCR, was used to amplify TCRbeta CDR3 regions from genomic DNA. Processing in the source paper ran as follows. Nucleated cell counts per sample were estimated from amplification of reference gene primers within the assay. To quantify the absolute abundance of each unique TCRbeta CDR3 rearrangement, sequence reads were collapsed and filtered. For each sample, productive Simpson clonality was calculated as the square root of Simpson's diversity index across productive rearrangements. TCRdb took over this immuneACCESS table, retaining in-frame rearrangements with V and J assigned. Such tables are incomplete; in checked studies, under half of the missing clones stem from an unresolved V gene, and the remainder is unexplained. V and J calls and clone size follow that table, whereas D and trimming were derived from the DNA. Present in this sample are under 300,000 clones, roughly 81% of which were seen just once. Together, the top ten hold 6.6% of the sample.

Sequencing was performed on PBMCs or T cells enriched from blood (not recorded which). This clonotype originated in a woman aged 50 to 65 who had been exposed to COVID-19. Recombination linked TRBV30 to TRBJ1-6, and 9 junction bases match TRBD1. The bases are TGTGCCTGGAGTTACAACCTAGGACAGGGGCATTCACCCCTCCACTTT. Its amino acids are CAWSYNLGQGHSPLHF.